The sequence of this T cell receptor beta chain was determined in a study of shared clonotypes between healthy human individuals. Study outcomes and limitations: Naive subsets generally had larger estimated richness than memory subsets.

Genomic DNA from each subset was divided evenly over several immunoSEQ plates. The table came from immunoSEQ multiplex PCR; TCRdb's copy has only in-frame clones and leaves some out. Here the sample spans more than 2,000,000 clones, roughly nine tenths being singletons. Regarding this clone: No antigen is known for it. The same CDR3 can be traced to other DNA sequences in this sample.

CDR1 and CDR2 (germline): KGHSH, LQKENI. CDR3 length: 14 amino acids. The trim removed 1 base at V and 1 base at J, leaving 0 bases unmatched. The chain couples TRBV18 to TRBJ2-5, with 7 bases matching TRBD1. Specimen: naive CD4+ T cells sorted from blood. Subset here: CD45RA+ positively selected. This sequence was found in a man aged 18 to 29 in good health. In nucleotides, the CDR3 is TGTGCCAGCTCACCACGGACAGGCCAAGAGACCCAGTACTTC. This translates into CASSPRTGQETQYF.